Each of the 30 T cell receptor beta chains below was sequenced from the same sample in a study of CD8 T cells in Susac syndrome. RNA was extracted with the RNeasy kit, and a quantity of roughly 0.45 to 1 ug was reverse transcribed using random hexamers. Each CDR3 protein is one row after TCRdb ran MiXCR on the immunoSEQ multiplex PCR reads. Of about 210,000 distinct CDR3 sequences listed, about 94% are singletons. The sequenced sample was CD4+ T cells from PBMCs. Receptor source: a human donor with Susac syndrome.

This clonotype was observed a handful of times. This rearrangement joins TRBV28 to TRBJ1-6; D ambiguous. CDR1 is MDHEN and CDR2 is SYDVKM in the germline V gene. The length of the CDR3 is 14 residues. The V and J ends lost 1 base and 10 bases respectively, with 11 bases between them. CDR3 nucleotides: TGTGCCAGCAGTTTATCCCCTCAAAGGTCACCCCTCCACTTT. This translates into CASSLSPQRSPLHF.

J is TRBJ2-2 and V is TRBV6-1; D uncertain. V was pared by 6 bases and J by 0 bases, with 17 bases between. This CDR3 comprises 17 residues. The germline V gene encodes CDR1 MNHNS and CDR2 SASEGT. The CDR3 bases are TGTGCCAGCAGGAACCTTGGACGGAATACGAACACCGGGGAGCTGTTTTTT. Amino acid sequence: CASRNLGRNTNTGELFF.

The genes are TRBV24-1 and TRBJ1-1, with D possibly matching TRBD1 (5 bases). The CDR3 consists of 13 residues. Trimming pared 3 bases from V and 11 bases from J, leaving 15 bases between. Germline values: CDR1 KGHDR, CDR2 SFDVKD. CDR3 sequence (DNA): TGTGCCACCAGTGATCGGTGGACGGGGCCGGCTTTCTTT. Translated, it gives CATSDRWTGPAFF.

CDR3 nucleotide sequence: TGTGCCAGCAGTTTCCGGTCAACTAATGAAAAACTGTTTTTT. As protein: CASSFRSTNEKLFF. This chain links TRBV12-3 or TRBV12-4 with TRBJ1-4; D is ambiguous. V was cut by 3 bases and J by 0 bases, with 5 bases left in between. The CDR3 consists of 14 residues.

The chain combines TRBV6-2 or TRBV6-3 with TRBJ2-5; D remains ambiguous. The germline V and J ends were trimmed by 0 bases and 5 bases, with 10 bases remaining between them. Germline CDR1 reads MNHEY; CDR2 reads SVGEGT. The CDR3 runs 14 residues. The CDR3 DNA reads as TGTGCCAGCAGTTACTCGACCCAGTCGGAGACCCAGTACTTC. It encodes CASSYSTQSETQYF.

The V and J genes are TRBV30 and TRBJ2-1; D gene unclear. Germline lookup yields CDR1 GTSNPN and CDR2 SVGIG (reference sequence). The V gene lost 5 bases and the J gene lost 5 bases, with 13 bases spanning the gap. The CDR3 totals 13 residues. As DNA, the CDR3 is TGTGCCTGGGGATCTGAGTTAAACAATGAGCAGTTCTTC. Amino acid sequence: CAWGSELNNEQFF. The full variable domain, with the rest looked up from reference TRBV30 and TRBJ2-1, is SQTIHQWPATLVQPVGSPLSLECTVEGTSNPNLYWYRQAAGRGLQLLFYSVGIGQISSEVPQNLSASRPQDRQFILSSKKLLLSDSGFYLCAWGSELNNEQFFGPGTRLTVL.

The V gene is TRBV7-2, the J gene TRBJ2-7, with no clear D. This CDR3 contains 12 residues. Germline assignment: CDR1 SGHTA and CDR2 FQGNSA. The ends were cut back, 6 bases at V and 3 bases at J, with 9 bases in the middle. This CDR3 reads CASRIPGYEQYF. The DNA for the CDR3 is TGTGCCAGCAGAATACCTGGCTACGAGCAGTACTTC. The entire variable domain, with the rest obtained from reference TRBV7-2 and TRBJ2-7, is as follows: GAGVSQSPSNKVTEKGKDVELRCDPISGHTALYWYRQSLGQGLEFLIYFQGNSAPDKSGLPSDRFSAERTGGSVSTLTIQRTQQEDSAVYLCASRIPGYEQYFGPGTRLTVT.

The J gene is TRBJ2-2, the V gene TRBV20-1; D gene unclear. Germline CDR1 DFQATT, CDR2 SNEGSKA (reference sequence). The length of the CDR3 is 14 residues. The V gene lost 5 bases and the J gene lost 1 base, with 11 bases spanning the gap. The CDR3 coding sequence is TGCAGTGCTGTACATAGTGAGAACACCGGGGAGCTGTTTTTT. Amino acids: CSAVHSENTGELFF.

This chain links TRBV20-1 with TRBJ2-5, with D perhaps TRBD2 (5 bases). The CDR3 covers 13 residues. The germline V and J ends were trimmed by 6 bases and 1 base, with 12 bases remaining between them. The germline V gene encodes CDR1 DFQATT and CDR2 SNEGSKA (reference sequence). CDR3 in amino acids: CSADRGIQETQYF. In DNA form, the CDR3 reads TGCAGTGCAGACCGAGGGATCCAAGAGACCCAGTACTTC.

The chain employs TRBV10-1 and TRBJ2-7, with TRBD2 as a possible D gene (6 bases). CDR3 size: 13 residues. Per the germline V gene, CDR1 is WNHNN and CDR2 is SYGVQD (reference sequence). V gave up 6 bases and J gave up 4 bases, with 13 bases separating them. The CDR3 reads CASREGPDYEQYF. CDR3 in DNA: TGCGCCAGCAGGGAGGGACCAGATTACGAGCAGTACTTC.

The chain uses TRBV11-2 and TRBJ2-5; TRBD2 matches at 14 bases. Germline V gene lookup returns CDR1 SGHAT and CDR2 FQNNGV. The CDR3 spans 15 residues. V shed 7 bases and J 4 bases; nucleotides not matched to a gene: 5. The CDR3 DNA is TGTGCCAGCACCCGGACTAGCGGGGGGTCAGAGACCCAGTACTTC. It codes for CASTRTSGGSETQYF.

The table lists this clonotype with a few counts. This sequence joins TRBV18 and TRBJ1-1; 8 nucleotides line up with TRBD1. The germline V gene has CDR1 KGHSH and CDR2 LQKENI. With V trimmed by 3 bases and J by 5 bases, 5 bases remained unmatched. The CDR3 consists of 14 residues. The CDR3 region has the DNA TGTGCCAGCTCACCCGGACAGGGTGGGACTGAAGCTTTCTTT. Translation gives CASSPGQGGTEAFF.

The chain joins TRBV7-2 to TRBJ2-5; D is ambiguous. CDR3 length: 16 residues. Germline CDR1 SGHTA, CDR2 FQGNSA. Trimming took 0 bases from V and 3 from J, leaving 14 bases between them. CDR3 protein: CASSLAPWRREETQYF. The CDR3 nucleotides read TGTGCCAGCAGCTTAGCCCCTTGGCGAAGGGAAGAGACCCAGTACTTC. Full variable domain (outside the CDR3, taken from reference TRBV7-2 and TRBJ2-5): GAGVSQSPSNKVTEKGKDVELRCDPISGHTALYWYRQSLGQGLEFLIYFQGNSAPDKSGLPSDRFSAERTGGSVSTLTIQRTQQEDSAVYLCASSLAPWRREETQYFGPGTRLLVL.

The chain recombines TRBV20-1 with TRBJ2-7; no firm D call. This CDR3 contains 11 residues. The germline V and J ends were trimmed by 5 bases and 5 bases, with 10 bases remaining between them. Looked up from germline, CDR1 is DFQATT and CDR2 is SNEGSKA (reference sequence). CDR3 amino acids: CSASRGDEQYF. The CDR3 DNA follows: TGCAGTGCTTCCCGCGGCGACGAGCAGTACTTC.

The V call is TRBV6-2 or TRBV6-3, the J call TRBJ1-5, with D unclear. Per germline, CDR1 MNHEY and CDR2 SVGEGT. The CDR3 consists of 15 residues. V lost 4 bases, J lost 0 bases, and 10 bases lay in between. The CDR3 coding sequence is TGTGCCAGCAGTTCCCGTACCTATAGCAATCAGCCCCAGCATTTT. This sequence encodes CASSSRTYSNQPQHF.

This chain links TRBV5-5 with TRBJ2-1; D is undetermined. The length of the CDR3 is 12 residues. The V end lost 6 bases, the J end lost 5 bases, and 9 bases lay between the germline ends. The V gene's germline CDR1 is SGHKS and CDR2 YYEKEE (reference sequence). The CDR3, as DNA: TGTGCCAGCAACACCCGGAACAATGAGCAGTTCTTC. This translates into CASNTRNNEQFF.

The chain joins TRBV20-1 to TRBJ2-7; D is perhaps TRBD1 or TRBD2 (7 bases each). Germline CDR1 is DFQATT and CDR2 is SNEGSKA (reference sequence). This CDR3 is 14 amino acids long. V was shortened by 6 bases and J by 3 bases, with 18 bases between the two germline ends. CDR3 nucleotide sequence: TGCAGTGCCACAGGGAGGGGGCAGCTCTACGAGCAGTACTTC. This translates into CSATGRGQLYEQYF.

The chain is built from TRBV29-1 and TRBJ2-7; no clear D gene. Germline V gene sequence: CDR1 SQVTM, CDR2 ANQGSEA. The CDR3 covers 11 residues. Deletions cut 3 bases from V and 5 bases from J, with 8 bases between. The CDR3 nucleotides read TGCAGCGTTGATGTCTCGGACGAGCAGTACTTC. This translates into CSVDVSDEQYF.

For the CDR3, the DNA is TGTGCCAGCAGCTTCACTAGCGAGGAGACCCAGTACTTC. Its translation is CASSFTSEETQYF. The V gene is TRBV7-2, the J gene TRBJ2-5, with 7 bases matching TRBD2. Trimming took 3 bases from V and 5 from J; bases not matched to a gene: 3. In germline, CDR1 is SGHTA, CDR2 FQGNSA. The CDR3 has 13 amino acids. Combining the CDR3 with reference TRBV7-2 and TRBJ2-5 gives the whole variable domain GAGVSQSPSNKVTEKGKDVELRCDPISGHTALYWYRQSLGQGLEFLIYFQGNSAPDKSGLPSDRFSAERTGGSVSTLTIQRTQQEDSAVYLCASSFTSEETQYFGPGTRLLVL.

The J gene is TRBJ2-3, the V gene TRBV3-1; 9 nucleotides align to TRBD2. The V segment lost 5 bases and the J segment 1 base; nucleotides outside the gene matches: 7. The germline gives CDR1 LGHDT, CDR2 YNNKEL (reference sequence). The CDR3 totals 16 residues. The chain's CDR3 is CASSTRTSEGTDTQYF. In DNA, the CDR3 is TGTGCCAGCAGCACTCGGACTAGCGAGGGCACAGATACGCAGTATTTT.

The chain employs TRBV12-3 or TRBV12-4 and TRBJ1-5, with TRBD1 matching over 9 bases. V lost 6 bases and J lost 4; bases outside the gene matches: 10. The CDR3 is 16 amino acids. The CDR3 region has the DNA TGTGCCAGCAGGCCCCGGGACAGGGTGGGTAATCAGCCCCAGCATTTT. This gives the protein CASRPRDRVGNQPQHF.

This clonotype was detected only once. The V gene is TRBV6-2 or TRBV6-3, the J gene TRBJ2-3; D is unresolved. CDR1 is MNHEY, CDR2 SVGEGT, per germline. This CDR3 contains 15 residues. V was pared by 2 bases and J by 0 bases, with 9 bases between. CDR3: CASSYALPSTDTQYF. As DNA, the CDR3 is TGTGCCAGCAGTTACGCCTTGCCAAGCACAGATACGCAGTATTTT.

This chain uses TRBV2 with TRBJ1-6; no definite D call. V lost 3 bases to trimming and J lost 6 bases, with 9 bases between them. Germline V gives CDR1 SNHLY, CDR2 FYNNEI. The length of the CDR3 is 14 residues. The CDR3 DNA reads TGTGCCAGCAGTGAGCGGCAGTTTAATTCACCCCTCCACTTT. It encodes CASSERQFNSPLHF. Together with reference TRBV2 and TRBJ1-6, the CDR3 gives the full variable domain: EPEVTQTPSHQVTQMGQEVILRCVPISNHLYFYWYRQILGQKVEFLVSFYNNEISEKSEIFDDQFSVERPDGSNFTLKIRSTKLEDSAMYFCASSERQFNSPLHFGNGTRLTVT.

The gene calls are TRBV6-1 and TRBJ2-1, with a weak D call TRBD2 (7 bases). Germline loops: CDR1 MNHNS, CDR2 SASEGT. CDR3 length: 17 residues. Trimming pared 6 bases from V and 7 bases from J, leaving 25 bases between. The CDR3 bases are TGTGCCAGCAGCCCCGAGGCAGGGGACCCGGGGGGTAATGAGCAGTTCTTC. Translated, it gives CASSPEAGDPGGNEQFF.

This chain connects TRBV19 to TRBJ1-5, with TRBD1 identical over 8 bases. This CDR3 has 15 residues. Germline CDR1 and CDR2: LNHDA and SQIVND (reference sequence). With 6 bases clipped from V and 1 base from J, the junction kept 5 bases outside the gene matches. The CDR3 loop reads CASRVRGQSNQPQHF. The CDR3 DNA reads as TGTGCCAGTAGGGTCAGGGGGCAGAGCAATCAGCCCCAGCATTTT.

This chain connects TRBV15 to TRBJ2-7; tentative D call: TRBD2 (5 bases). This CDR3 is built from 15 residues. The germline V gene encodes CDR1 LNHNV and CDR2 YYDKDF (reference sequence). Trimming left V 0 bases short and J 3 bases short, with 12 bases between. The CDR3 loop reads CATSRDLAPGYEQYF. CDR3 DNA: TGTGCCACCAGCAGAGATCTAGCCCCTGGCTACGAGCAGTACTTC. Variable domain in full (rest from reference TRBV15 and TRBJ2-7): DAMVIQNPRYQVTQFGKPVTLSCSQTLNHNVMYWYQQKSSQAPKLLFHYYDKDFNNEADTPDNFQSRRPNTSFCFLDIRSPGLGDTAMYLCATSRDLAPGYEQYFGPGTRLTVT.

This chain joins TRBV12-3 or TRBV12-4 and TRBJ1-6, with D possibly TRBD1 on 5 matching bases. The CDR3 length is 13 residues. The V and J ends lost 8 bases and 9 bases respectively, with 14 bases between them. The CDR3 nucleotides read TGTGCCAGCTGGTTGGGGCAGGGTTCACCCCTCCACTTT. Amino acid sequence: CASWLGQGSPLHF.

The V call is TRBV6-1, the J call TRBJ1-1; 7 positions agree with TRBD1. Looked up from germline, CDR1 is MNHNS and CDR2 is SASEGT. CDR3 length: 16 amino acids. The J segment lost 5 bases and the V segment lost 9 bases, leaving 18 bases of the junction unmatched. CDR3 coding DNA: TGTGCCAGTACCCTCTCGACAGGGCCGCTGGGAACTGAAGCTTTCTTT. Amino acid sequence: CASTLSTGPLGTEAFF.

The rearrangement joins TRBV20-1 to TRBJ1-4, with D hard to call. Germline lookup yields CDR1 DFQATT and CDR2 SNEGSKA (reference sequence). The V end was cut by 4 bases, the J end by 8 bases, with 17 bases between. CDR3 length: 14 amino acids. In DNA, the CDR3 is TGCAGTGCTAACTCCCGGGGAGTAGGCGAAAAACTGTTTTTT. The encoded protein is CSANSRGVGEKLFF.

The V call is TRBV7-2, the J call TRBJ1-5; D remains unclear. The CDR3 is made up of 12 amino acids. CDR1 SGHTA and CDR2 FQGNSA come from the germline V gene. With 5 bases removed from V and 6 bases from J, the gap between germline ends came to 8 bases. The CDR3 DNA reads as TGTGCCAGCAGCCCCCCTGGTCAGCCCCAGCATTTT. It encodes CASSPPGQPQHF.